This TCR beta chain was observed in a study of T cell repertoires in cytomegalovirus infection. Across the whole study: Indicated by public TCR beta signatures were CMV infection and matching HLA type.

Whole-study findings and limits: HLA-C-restricted CMV-specific TCR beta clonotypes were dominant in the ex vivo response. Cumulative frequency (of public TCR beta family members) identified carriers of CMV plus the relevant HLA.

Points on this clonotype: Its specificity is not known.

In TCRdb, the reads were re-called with MiXCR into one record per CDR3 protein. This sample has 150,000 to 200,000 distinct CDR3 sequences, with approximately 14% found just once. CDR1 is ENHRY, CDR2 SYGVKD, per germline. CDR3 length: 15 amino acids. This clonotype was sampled from a human donor in good health (CMV status not recorded). Some clones in this sample may be carry-over from other donors' samples. The chain combines TRBV10-3 with TRBJ2-6; maybe TRBD2 (5 bases). The specimen sequenced was PBMCs. CDR3 nucleotide sequence: TGTGACGTCAAGGAGGTGATCTCTGGGGCCAACGTCCTGACTTTC. It codes for CDVKEVISGANVLTF.